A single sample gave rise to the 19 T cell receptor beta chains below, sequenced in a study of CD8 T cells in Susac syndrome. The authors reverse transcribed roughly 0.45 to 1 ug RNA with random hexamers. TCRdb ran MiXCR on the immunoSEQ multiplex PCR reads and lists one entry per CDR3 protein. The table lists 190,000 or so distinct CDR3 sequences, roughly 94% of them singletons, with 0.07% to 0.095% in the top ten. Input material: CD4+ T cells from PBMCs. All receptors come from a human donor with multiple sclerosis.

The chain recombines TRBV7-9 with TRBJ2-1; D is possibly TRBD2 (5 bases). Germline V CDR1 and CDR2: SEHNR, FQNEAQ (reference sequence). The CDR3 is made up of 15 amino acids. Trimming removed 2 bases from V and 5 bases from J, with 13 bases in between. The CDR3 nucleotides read TGTGCCAGCAGCTTATCGCAGTTCGGGAACAATGAGCAGTTCTTC. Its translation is CASSLSQFGNNEQFF.

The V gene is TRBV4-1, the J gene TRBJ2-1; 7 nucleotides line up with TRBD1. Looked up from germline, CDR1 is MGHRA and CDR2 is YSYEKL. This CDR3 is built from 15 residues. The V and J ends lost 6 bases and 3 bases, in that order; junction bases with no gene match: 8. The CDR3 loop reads CASSQTTGIYNEQFF. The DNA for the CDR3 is TGCGCCAGCAGTCAAACGACAGGGATCTACAATGAGCAGTTCTTC.

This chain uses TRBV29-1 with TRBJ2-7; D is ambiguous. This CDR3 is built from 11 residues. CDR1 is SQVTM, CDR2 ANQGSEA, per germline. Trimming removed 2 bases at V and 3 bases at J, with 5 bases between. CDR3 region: CSVENNYEQYF. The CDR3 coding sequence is TGCAGCGTTGAAAATAACTACGAGCAGTACTTC.

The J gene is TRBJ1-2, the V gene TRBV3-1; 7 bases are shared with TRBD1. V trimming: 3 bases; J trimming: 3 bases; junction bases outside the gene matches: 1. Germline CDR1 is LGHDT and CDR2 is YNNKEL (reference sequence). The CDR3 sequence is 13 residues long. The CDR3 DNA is TGTGCCAGCAGCCAGGGACAGCACTATGGCTACACCTTC. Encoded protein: CASSQGQHYGYTF.

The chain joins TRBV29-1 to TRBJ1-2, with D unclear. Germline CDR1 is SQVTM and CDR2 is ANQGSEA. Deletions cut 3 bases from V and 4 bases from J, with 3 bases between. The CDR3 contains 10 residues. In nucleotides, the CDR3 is TGCAGCGTTGACCCCTATGGCTACACCTTC. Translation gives CSVDPYGYTF.

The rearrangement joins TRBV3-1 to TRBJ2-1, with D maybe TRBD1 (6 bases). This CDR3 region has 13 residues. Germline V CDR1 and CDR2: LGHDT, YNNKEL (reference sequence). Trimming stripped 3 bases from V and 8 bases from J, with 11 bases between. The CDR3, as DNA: TGTGCCAGCAGCCAGTTACAGGGTGATGAGCAGTTCTTC. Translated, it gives CASSQLQGDEQFF.

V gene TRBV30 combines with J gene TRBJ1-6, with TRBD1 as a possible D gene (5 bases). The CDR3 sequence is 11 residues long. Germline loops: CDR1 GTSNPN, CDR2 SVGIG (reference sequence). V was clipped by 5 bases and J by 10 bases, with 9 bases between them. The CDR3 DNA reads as TGTGCCTGGGGGGGTTACTCACCCCTCCACTTT. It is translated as CAWGGYSPLHF.

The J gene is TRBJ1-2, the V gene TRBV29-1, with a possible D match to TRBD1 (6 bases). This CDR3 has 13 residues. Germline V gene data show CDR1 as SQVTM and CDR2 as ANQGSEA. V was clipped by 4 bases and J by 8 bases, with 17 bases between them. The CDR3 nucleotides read TGCAGCGTTGTTGTCAGGGGACGTGTCGGCTACACCTTC. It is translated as CSVVVRGRVGYTF.

This CDR3 reads CASSVTPGLPEETQYF. CDR3 nucleotides: TGTGCCAGCAGCGTTACCCCGGGACTCCCCGAGGAGACCCAGTACTTC. This chain connects TRBV9 to TRBJ2-5, with D maybe TRBD2 (6 bases). Per germline, CDR1 SGDLS and CDR2 YYNGEE. The V end lost 2 bases, the J end lost 5 bases, and 19 bases lay between the germline ends. The CDR3 runs 16 residues.

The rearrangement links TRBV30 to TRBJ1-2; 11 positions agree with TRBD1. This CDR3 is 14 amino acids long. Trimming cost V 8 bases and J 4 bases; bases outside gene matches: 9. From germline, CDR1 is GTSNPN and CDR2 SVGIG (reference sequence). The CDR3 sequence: CAGYGTGGIYGYTF. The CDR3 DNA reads TGTGCCGGATACGGGACAGGGGGGATCTATGGCTACACCTTC.

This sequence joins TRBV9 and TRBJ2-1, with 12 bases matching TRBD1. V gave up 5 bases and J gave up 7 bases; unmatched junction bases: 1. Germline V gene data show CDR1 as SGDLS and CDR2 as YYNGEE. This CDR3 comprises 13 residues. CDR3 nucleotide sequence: TGTGCCAGCAGGGGACAGGGGGCGAATGAGCAGTTCTTC. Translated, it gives CASRGQGANEQFF.

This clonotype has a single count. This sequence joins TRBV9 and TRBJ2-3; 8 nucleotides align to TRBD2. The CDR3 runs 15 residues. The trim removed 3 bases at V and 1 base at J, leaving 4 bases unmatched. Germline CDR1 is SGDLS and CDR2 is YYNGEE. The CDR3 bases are TGTGCCAGCAGCGCGAGCGGGGGTCGCACAGATACGCAGTATTTT. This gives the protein CASSASGGRTDTQYF. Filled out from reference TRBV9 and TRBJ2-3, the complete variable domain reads DSGVTQTPKHLITATGQRVTLRCSPRSGDLSVYWYQQSLDQGLQFLIQYYNGEERAKGNILERFSAQQFPDLHSELNLSSLELGDSALYFCASSASGGRTDTQYFGPGTRLTVL.

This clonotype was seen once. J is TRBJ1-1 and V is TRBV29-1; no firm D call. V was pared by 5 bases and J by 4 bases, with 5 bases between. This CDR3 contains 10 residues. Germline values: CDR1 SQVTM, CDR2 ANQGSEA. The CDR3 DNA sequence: TGCAGCGTTAGATCCACTGAAGCTTTCTTT. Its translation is CSVRSTEAFF.

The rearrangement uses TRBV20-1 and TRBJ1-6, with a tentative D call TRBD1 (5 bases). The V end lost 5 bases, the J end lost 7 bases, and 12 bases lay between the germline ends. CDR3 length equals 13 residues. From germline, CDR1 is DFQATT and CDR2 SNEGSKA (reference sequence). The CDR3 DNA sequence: TGCAGTGCTCTCCGGGGACTAAATTCACCCCTCCACTTT. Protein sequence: CSALRGLNSPLHF.

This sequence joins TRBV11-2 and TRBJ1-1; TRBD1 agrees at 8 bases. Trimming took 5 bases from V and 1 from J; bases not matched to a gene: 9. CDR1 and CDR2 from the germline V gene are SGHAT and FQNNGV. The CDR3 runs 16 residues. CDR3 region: CASSPGTGSTNTEAFF. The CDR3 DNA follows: TGTGCCAGCAGCCCTGGGACAGGCTCCACGAACACTGAAGCTTTCTTT.

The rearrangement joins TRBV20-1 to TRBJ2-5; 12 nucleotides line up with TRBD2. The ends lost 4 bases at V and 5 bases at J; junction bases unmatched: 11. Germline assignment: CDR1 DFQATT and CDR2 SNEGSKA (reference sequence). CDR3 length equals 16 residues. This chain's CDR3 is CSATILLAGGRETQYF. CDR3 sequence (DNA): TGCAGTGCTACAATCCTTCTAGCGGGGGGGCGGGAGACCCAGTACTTC.

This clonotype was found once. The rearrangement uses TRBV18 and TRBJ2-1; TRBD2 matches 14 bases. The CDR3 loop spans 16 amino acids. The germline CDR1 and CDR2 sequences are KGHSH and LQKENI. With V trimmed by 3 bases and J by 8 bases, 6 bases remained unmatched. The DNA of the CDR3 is TGTGCCAGCTCACCGCCCGGACTAGCGGGGGGCGATGAGCAGTTCTTC. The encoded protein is CASSPPGLAGGDEQFF.

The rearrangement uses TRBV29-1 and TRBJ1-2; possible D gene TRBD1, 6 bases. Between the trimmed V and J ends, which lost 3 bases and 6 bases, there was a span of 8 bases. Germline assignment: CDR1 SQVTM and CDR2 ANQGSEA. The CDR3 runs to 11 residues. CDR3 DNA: TGCAGCGTTGATAGGGGGGATGGCTACACCTTC. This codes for CSVDRGDGYTF.

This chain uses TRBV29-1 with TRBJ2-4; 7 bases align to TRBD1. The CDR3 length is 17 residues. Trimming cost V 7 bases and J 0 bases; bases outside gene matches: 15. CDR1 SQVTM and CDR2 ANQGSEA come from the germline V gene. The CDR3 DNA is TGCAGCGCGTCGGATGCAGGGGGACGCCTAGCCAAAAACATTCAGTACTTC. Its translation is CSASDAGGRLAKNIQYF.